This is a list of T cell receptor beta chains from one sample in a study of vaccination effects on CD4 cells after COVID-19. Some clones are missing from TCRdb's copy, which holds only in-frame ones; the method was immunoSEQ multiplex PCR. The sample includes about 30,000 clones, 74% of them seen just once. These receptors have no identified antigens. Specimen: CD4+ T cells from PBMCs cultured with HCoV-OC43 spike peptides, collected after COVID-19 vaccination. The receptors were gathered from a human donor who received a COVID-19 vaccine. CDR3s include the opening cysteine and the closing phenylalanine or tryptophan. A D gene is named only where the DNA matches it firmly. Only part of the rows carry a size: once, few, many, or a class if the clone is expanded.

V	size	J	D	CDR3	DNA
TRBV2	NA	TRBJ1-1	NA	CASRPPGKGDTEAFF	TGTGCCAGCAGACCTCCCGGGAAGGGGGACACTGAAGCTTTCTTT
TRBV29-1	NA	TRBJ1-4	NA	CSVEDRASGEKLFF	TGCAGCGTTGAAGATCGGGCTTCAGGGGAAAAACTGTTTTTT
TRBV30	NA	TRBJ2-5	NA	CAWSVSETQYF	TGTGCCTGGAGTGTGTCCGAGACCCAGTACTTC
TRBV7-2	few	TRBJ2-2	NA	CASSTRVAGGELFF	TGTGCCAGCAGTACCCGGGTGGCGGGCGGGGAGCTGTTTTTT
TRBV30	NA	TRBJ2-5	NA	CAWSRRLQETQYF	TGTGCCTGGAGCCGTCGGTTACAAGAGACCCAGTACTTC
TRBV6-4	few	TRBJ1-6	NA	CASSDFWREAGDNSPLHF	TGTGCCAGCAGTGACTTTTGGCGGGAGGCAGGGGATAATTCACCCCTCCACTTT
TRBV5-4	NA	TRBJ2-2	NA	CASSLGASVAGELFF	TGTGCCAGCAGCTTAGGGGCTAGTGTAGCCGGGGAGCTGTTTTTT
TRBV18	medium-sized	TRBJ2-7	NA	CASSPSSVTYEQYF	TGTGCCAGCTCACCTTCCTCCGTCACCTACGAGCAGTACTTC
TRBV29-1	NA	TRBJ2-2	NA	CSADTPNTGELFF	TGCAGCGCGGACACCCCGAACACCGGGGAGCTGTTTTTT
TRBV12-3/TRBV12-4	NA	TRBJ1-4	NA	CASKGGWNEKLFF	TGTGCCAGCAAGGGGGGCTGGAATGAAAAACTGTTTTTT
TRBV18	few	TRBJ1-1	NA	CASSTQGNTEAFF	TGTGCCAGCTCAACACAGGGGAACACTGAAGCTTTCTTT
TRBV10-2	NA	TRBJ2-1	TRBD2	CASKRREAGNEQFF	TGCGCCAGCAAAAGGCGGGAGGCTGGCAATGAGCAGTTCTTC
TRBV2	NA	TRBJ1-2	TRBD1	CASSNQPGQVYGYTF	TGTGCCAGCAGCAATCAACCGGGACAGGTTTATGGCTACACCTTC
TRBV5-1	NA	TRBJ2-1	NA	CASSLTSYNEQFF	TGCGCCAGCAGCTTGACGAGTTACAATGAGCAGTTCTTC
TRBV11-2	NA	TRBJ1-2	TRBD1	CASMGTRGRSYGYTF	TGTGCCAGCATGGGGACGAGGGGGCGTAGCTATGGCTACACCTTC
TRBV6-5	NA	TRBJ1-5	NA	CASTKDGGVNQPQHF	TGTGCCAGCACTAAGGATGGTGGTGTAAATCAGCCCCAGCATTTT